Each of the 18 T cell receptor beta chains below was sequenced from the same sample in a study of T cell repertoires in cytomegalovirus infection. Via MiXCR, TCRdb re-called the reads, giving one row per CDR3 protein. The sample includes about 440,000 distinct CDR3 sequences, roughly 30% of them seen just once. Sequencing was carried out using PBMCs. The receptors come from a human donor in good health (CMV status not recorded). Some clones in this sample may be carry-over from other donors' samples.

This chain connects TRBV28 to TRBJ2-1; TRBD2 matches at 10 bases. The CDR3 totals 18 residues. Looked up from germline, CDR1 is MDHEN and CDR2 is SYDVKM. Trimming took 7 bases from V and 8 from J; bases not matched to a gene: 20. The CDR3 here is CASTPAPPLAGFRDEQFF. The DNA for the CDR3 is TGTGCCAGCACCCCGGCACCGCCACTAGCGGGGTTTAGGGATGAGCAGTTCTTC.

This clonotype was recorded a few times. The CDR3 nucleotides read TGTGCCATCACAGGGGGCAACACCGGGGAGCTGTTTTTT. Protein product: CAITGGNTGELFF. This chain joins TRBV10-3 and TRBJ2-2, with 8 bases identical to TRBD1. This CDR3 has 13 amino acids. J lost 2 bases, V lost 7 bases, and 0 bases had no gene match. Germline V CDR1 and CDR2: ENHRY, SYGVKD.

The chain links TRBV7-2 to TRBJ1-5; the D is unclear. V lost 1 base and J 5 bases, leaving 15 bases between the germline ends. Germline assignment: CDR1 SGHTA and CDR2 FQGNSA. The CDR3 sequence is 16 residues long. In nucleotides, the CDR3 is TGTGCCAGCAGCTTAGGTGGCACCTTGGAGCATCAGCCCCAGCATTTT. It codes for CASSLGGTLEHQPQHF.

CDR3 coding DNA: TGTGCCAGCAGCCCCAGGAGAAGGGGTGACTATGGCTACACCTTC. Amino acid sequence: CASSPRRRGDYGYTF. J is TRBJ1-2 and V is TRBV11-2; D possibly corresponds to TRBD1 (5 bases). V lost 5 bases and J 3 bases, leaving 16 bases between the germline ends. This CDR3 contains 15 residues. Germline V lookup: CDR1 SGHAT, CDR2 FQNNGV.

This clonotype was detected only once. The rearrangement uses TRBV6-5 and TRBJ1-2; possible D gene TRBD1, 6 bases. This CDR3 is 13 amino acids long. Germline lookup yields CDR1 MNHEY and CDR2 SVGAGI. V lost 1 base, J lost 6 bases, and 9 bases lay in between. The CDR3 bases are TGTGCCAGCAGTTACTGGGGGCGTGATGGCTACACCTTC. Translated: CASSYWGRDGYTF.

The sample holds a few counts of this clonotype. The chain recombines TRBV6-2 or TRBV6-3 with TRBJ1-1, with D perhaps matching TRBD1 (6 bases). CDR3 length equals 15 residues. V lost 5 bases and J lost 1, with 14 bases in between. The germline gives CDR1 MNHEY, CDR2 SVGEGT. The CDR3 region is CASSDPGQPNTEAFF. CDR3 nucleotide sequence: TGTGCCAGCAGTGACCCCGGACAGCCGAACACTGAAGCTTTCTTT.

There are a few counts of this clonotype. This rearrangement joins TRBV6-6 to TRBJ1-4, with a possible D match to TRBD1 (5 bases). Between the trimmed V and J ends, which lost 7 bases and 0 bases, there was a span of 9 bases. The V gene's germline CDR1 is MNHNY and CDR2 SVGAGI (reference sequence). The length of the CDR3 is 14 residues. CDR3 amino acids: CASKLGATNEKLFF. DNA for the CDR3: TGTGCCAGCAAGTTGGGGGCAACTAATGAAAAACTGTTTTTT.

This clonotype occurred once. V gene TRBV29-1 combines with J gene TRBJ1-1, with D unresolved. Germline CDR1 reads SQVTM; CDR2 reads ANQGSEA. V lost 8 bases, J lost 4 bases, and 17 bases lay in between. This CDR3 comprises 13 residues. The CDR3: CSLSYLWGTEAFF. DNA for the CDR3: TGCAGCCTAAGCTATCTCTGGGGCACTGAAGCTTTCTTT.

This clonotype has a count of ten or more. The genes are TRBV7-2 and TRBJ2-2; TRBD2 is a possible D gene (7 bases). The CDR3 sequence is 16 residues long. The germline V gene has CDR1 SGHTA and CDR2 FQGNSA. V lost 5 bases and J lost 0, with 13 bases in between. The CDR3 DNA is TGTGCCAGCAGCAAAGGGGGGGGGGCGAACACCGGGGAGCTGTTTTTT. It codes for CASSKGGGANTGELFF.

The chain carries TRBV12-3 or TRBV12-4 and TRBJ2-3, with D possibly being TRBD2 (5 bases). The CDR3 has 16 residues. V was pared by 6 bases and J by 10 bases, with 26 bases between. The CDR3 DNA follows: TGTGCCAGCAGACGGGGATTCGGCATGATCGATTCGGCGCAGTATTTT. Translation: CASRRGFGMIDSAQYF.

The chain employs TRBV12-3 or TRBV12-4 and TRBJ2-1; D uncertain. V dropped 6 bases and J dropped 4 bases, with 13 bases sitting between them. This CDR3 contains 14 residues. In DNA, the CDR3 is TGTGCCAGCAGGGTGGTTGGGGAATACAATGAGCAGTTCTTC. Its protein is CASRVVGEYNEQFF.

In its sample, this clonotype was seen a few times. The V and J genes are TRBV27 and TRBJ1-4; TRBD1 is a possible D gene (5 bases). The germline gives CDR1 MNHEY, CDR2 SMNVEV (reference sequence). This CDR3 region has 14 residues. Trimming removed 5 bases at V and 0 bases at J, with 7 bases between. This CDR3 is CASSGHATNEKLFF. CDR3 in DNA: TGTGCCAGCAGTGGACACGCAACTAATGAAAAACTGTTTTTT.

There are many counts of this clonotype. V is TRBV19 and J is TRBJ2-1; no reliable D call. Trimming removed 2 bases at V and 4 bases at J, with 3 bases between. The V gene's germline CDR1 is LNHDA and CDR2 SQIVND (reference sequence). The CDR3 runs 12 residues. CDR3 bases: TGTGCCAGTAGTATAAGATACAATGAGCAGTTCTTC. It translates to CASSIRYNEQFF.

This clonotype turned up a few times. This chain joins TRBV6-5 and TRBJ1-6; D unresolved. The CDR3 totals 15 residues. Germline V lookup: CDR1 MNHEY, CDR2 SVGAGI. V lost 0 bases and J 8 bases, leaving 11 bases between the germline ends. The CDR3 sequence: CASSYSRLRDSPLHF. The CDR3 DNA is TGTGCCAGCAGTTACTCGAGGCTCCGTGATTCACCCCTCCACTTT.

This chain joins TRBV10-2 and TRBJ1-5; the D is unclear. V lost 0 bases, J lost 7 bases, and 7 bases lay in between. Germline CDR1 and CDR2: WSHSY and SAAADI. The CDR3 contains 13 residues. The CDR3 coding sequence is TGCGCCAGCAGTGAGTCGTGGGAACAGCCCCAGCATTTT. It translates to CASSESWEQPQHF.

This clonotype was observed at least ten times. The rearrangement uses TRBV7-2 and TRBJ2-3; TRBD2 aligns across 9 bases. CDR1 and CDR2 (germline): SGHTA, FQGNSA. This CDR3 contains 17 residues. V gave up 6 bases and J gave up 1 base; unmatched junction bases: 11. The CDR3 spells CASSKRASGARTDTQYF. As DNA, the CDR3 is TGTGCCAGCAGTAAAAGGGCTAGCGGGGCCCGCACAGATACGCAGTATTTT.

The chain joins TRBV20-1 to TRBJ2-5; D uncertain. The germline V gene has CDR1 DFQATT and CDR2 SNEGSKA (reference sequence). With 5 bases removed from V and 7 bases from J, the gap between germline ends came to 11 bases. The CDR3 length is 11 residues. The CDR3 protein is CSAGPVGTQYF. The CDR3 DNA sequence: TGCAGTGCTGGCCCCGTAGGGACCCAGTACTTC.

Regarding this clonotype: The conserved phenylalanine or tryptophan is not found at the CDR3 terminus, so this likely reflects a read error. V and J are TRBV6-5 and TRBJ2-5, with D possibly TRBD1 on 6 matching bases. Trimming left V 6 bases short and J 3 bases short, with 17 bases between. Germline V lookup: CDR1 MNHEY, CDR2 SVGAGI. The length of the CDR3 is 15 residues. CDR3 sequence (DNA): TGTGCCAGCAGGAGCCCGAGGGCAGGGGAAGAGACCCAGTACTTA. Translation gives CASRSPRAGEETQYL.